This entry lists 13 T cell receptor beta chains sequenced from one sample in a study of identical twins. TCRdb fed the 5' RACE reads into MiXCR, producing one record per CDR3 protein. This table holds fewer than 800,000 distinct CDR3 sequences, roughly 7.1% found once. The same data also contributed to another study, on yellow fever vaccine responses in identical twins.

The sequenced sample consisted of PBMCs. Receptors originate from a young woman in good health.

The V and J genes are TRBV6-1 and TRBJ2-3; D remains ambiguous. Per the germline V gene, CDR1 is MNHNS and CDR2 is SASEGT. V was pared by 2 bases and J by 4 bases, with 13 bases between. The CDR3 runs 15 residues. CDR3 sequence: CASSEQPSRSDTQYF. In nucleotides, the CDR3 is TGTGCCAGCAGTGAACAACCCTCGCGGTCAGATACGCAGTATTTT.

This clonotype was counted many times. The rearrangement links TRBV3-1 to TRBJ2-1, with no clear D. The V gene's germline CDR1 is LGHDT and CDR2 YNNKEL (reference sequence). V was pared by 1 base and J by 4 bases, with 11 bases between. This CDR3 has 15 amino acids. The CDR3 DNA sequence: TGTGCCAGCAGCCAAGCACAGATTCCTTACAATGAGCAGTTCTTC. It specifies CASSQAQIPYNEQFF.

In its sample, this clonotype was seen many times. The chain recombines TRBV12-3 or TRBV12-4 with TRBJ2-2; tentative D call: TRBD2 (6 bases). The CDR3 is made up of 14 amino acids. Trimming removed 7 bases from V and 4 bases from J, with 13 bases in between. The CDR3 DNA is TGTGCCAGCAAACTGGCGGGGAGCACCGGGGAGCTGTTTTTT. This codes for CASKLAGSTGELFF.

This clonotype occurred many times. The CDR3 DNA follows: TGCAGCGCTTCCGGGACAGGAGAAAGCCCACGCACAGATACGCAGTATTTT. Translation gives CSASGTGESPRTDTQYF. The chain joins TRBV29-1 to TRBJ2-3; 8 bases align to TRBD1. V lost 7 bases, J lost 1 base, and 16 bases stayed unmatched. The CDR3 is 17 residues long. The germline gives CDR1 SQVTM, CDR2 ANQGSEA.

The CDR3 DNA is TGTGCCAGCCGCACGATTGCGGGAGGGCGTCACGAGCAGTACTTC. As protein: CASRTIAGGRHEQYF. The rearrangement uses TRBV2 and TRBJ2-7, with 9 bases aligning to TRBD2. The V gene's germline CDR1 is SNHLY and CDR2 FYNNEI. The CDR3 has 15 amino acids. Trimming removed 8 bases from V and 5 bases from J; junction bases left unmatched: 13.

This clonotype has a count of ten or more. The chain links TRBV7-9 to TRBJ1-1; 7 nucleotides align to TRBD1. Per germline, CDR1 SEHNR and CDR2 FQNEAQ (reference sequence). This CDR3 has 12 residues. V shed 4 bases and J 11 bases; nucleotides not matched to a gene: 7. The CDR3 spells CASSSDRLGAFF. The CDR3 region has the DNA TGTGCCAGCAGCTCGGACAGGCTCGGCGCTTTCTTT.

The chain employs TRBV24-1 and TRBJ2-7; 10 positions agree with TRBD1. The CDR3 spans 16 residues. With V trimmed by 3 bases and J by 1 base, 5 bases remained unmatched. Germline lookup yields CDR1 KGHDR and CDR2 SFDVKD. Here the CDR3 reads CATSDPGTGASYEQYF. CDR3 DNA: TGTGCCACCAGTGATCCCGGGACAGGGGCTTCCTACGAGCAGTACTTC.

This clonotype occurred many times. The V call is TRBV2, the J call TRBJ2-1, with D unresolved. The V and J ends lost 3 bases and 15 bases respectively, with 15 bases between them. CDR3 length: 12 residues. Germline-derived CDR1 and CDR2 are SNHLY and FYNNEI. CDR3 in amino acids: CASSDIGLLTFF. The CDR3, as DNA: TGTGCCAGCAGTGATATTGGGTTATTAACGTTCTTC.

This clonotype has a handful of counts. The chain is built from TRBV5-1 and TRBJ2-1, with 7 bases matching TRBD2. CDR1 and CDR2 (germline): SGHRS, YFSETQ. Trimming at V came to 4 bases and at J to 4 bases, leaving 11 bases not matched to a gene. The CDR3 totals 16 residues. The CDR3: CASSLEWWEGYNEQFF. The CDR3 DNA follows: TGCGCCAGCAGCCTGGAATGGTGGGAGGGGTACAATGAGCAGTTCTTC.

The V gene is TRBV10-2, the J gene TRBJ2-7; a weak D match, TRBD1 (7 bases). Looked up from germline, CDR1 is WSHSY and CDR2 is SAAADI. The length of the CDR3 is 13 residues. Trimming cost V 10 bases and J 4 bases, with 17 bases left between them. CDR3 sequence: CATRTGGDYEQYV. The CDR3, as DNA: TGCGCCACCAGGACAGGAGGGGATTACGAGCAGTACGTC.

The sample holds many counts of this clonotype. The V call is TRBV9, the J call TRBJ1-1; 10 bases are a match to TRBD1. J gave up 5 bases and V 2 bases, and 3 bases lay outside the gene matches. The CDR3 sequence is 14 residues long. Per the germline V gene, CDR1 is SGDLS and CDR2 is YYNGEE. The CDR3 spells CASSVGTGVTEAFF. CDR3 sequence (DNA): TGTGCCAGCAGCGTGGGGACAGGGGTGACTGAAGCTTTCTTT.

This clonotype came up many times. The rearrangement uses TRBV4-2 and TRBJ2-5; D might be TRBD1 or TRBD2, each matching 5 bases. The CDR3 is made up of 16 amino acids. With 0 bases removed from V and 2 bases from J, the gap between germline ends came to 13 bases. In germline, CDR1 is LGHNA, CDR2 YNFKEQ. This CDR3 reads CASSQEGERIQETQYF. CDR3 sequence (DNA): TGTGCCAGCAGCCAAGAGGGGGAGCGGATTCAAGAGACCCAGTACTTC.

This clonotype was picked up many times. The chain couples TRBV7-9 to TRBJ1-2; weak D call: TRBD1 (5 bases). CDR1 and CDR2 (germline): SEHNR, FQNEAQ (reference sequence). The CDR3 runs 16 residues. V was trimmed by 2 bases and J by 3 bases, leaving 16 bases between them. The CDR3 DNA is TGTGCCAGCAGCTTACCCTGGGACGGCGGGGACTATGGCTACACCTTC. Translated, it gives CASSLPWDGGDYGYTF.